The rows below give T cell receptor beta chains drawn from one sample of a study of shared clonotypes between healthy human individuals. Here immunoSEQ multiplex PCR was the method, and the copy in TCRdb shows in-frame clones only, minus some. The data show about 1.5 million clones, over 95% seen once. The sequencing sample was made of naive CD4+ T cells sorted from blood. These receptors all stem from a young man in good health. The CDR3 runs from the conserved cysteine through the conserved F or W. The D gene is left open where the match is weak. Clone size is not always given. Where it is, it says once, few, many or a class for expanded clones.

abundance: .
j_gene: TRBJ1-5
v_gene: TRBV6-1
d_gene: .
CDR3aa: CASSGKHVPNQPQHF
CDR3nt: TGTGCCAGCAGTGGAAAACATGTCCCCAATCAGCCCCAGCATTTT

abundance: once
j_gene: TRBJ1-1
v_gene: TRBV5-1
d_gene: .
CDR3aa: CASSLVVDLQTEAFF
CDR3nt: TGCGCCAGCAGCTTGGTCGTCGACTTACAGACTGAAGCTTTCTTT

abundance: .
j_gene: TRBJ2-7
v_gene: TRBV28
d_gene: .
CDR3aa: CASSWIQGNEQYF
CDR3nt: TGTGCCAGCAGTTGGATCCAGGGAAACGAGCAGTACTTC

abundance: .
j_gene: TRBJ2-5
v_gene: TRBV28
d_gene: .
CDR3aa: CASSLSHSLETQYF
CDR3nt: TGTGCCAGCAGTCTATCACATAGCTTGGAGACCCAGTACTTC

abundance: .
j_gene: TRBJ1-1
v_gene: TRBV27
d_gene: .
CDR3aa: CASSFGGRTEAFF
CDR3nt: TGTGCCAGCAGTTTTGGGGGCCGCACTGAAGCTTTCTTT

abundance: .
j_gene: TRBJ1-5
v_gene: TRBV9
d_gene: .
CDR3aa: CASSVDWTGNQPQHF
CDR3nt: TGTGCCAGCAGCGTAGACTGGACAGGCAATCAGCCCCAGCATTTT

abundance: .
j_gene: TRBJ2-3
v_gene: TRBV5-1
d_gene: TRBD1
CDR3aa: CASSAGTGSTDTQYF
CDR3nt: TGCGCCAGCAGCGCTGGGACAGGGAGCACAGATACGCAGTATTTT

abundance: .
j_gene: TRBJ1-1
v_gene: TRBV19
d_gene: TRBD1
CDR3aa: CASSRQGGTEAFF
CDR3nt: TGTGCCAGTAGTAGACAGGGAGGCACTGAAGCTTTCTTT

abundance: .
j_gene: TRBJ2-3
v_gene: TRBV5-6
d_gene: .
CDR3aa: CASSLAGRADTQYF
CDR3nt: TGTGCCAGCAGCTTGGCGGGCCGAGCGGATACGCAGTATTTT

abundance: few
j_gene: TRBJ1-1
v_gene: TRBV27
d_gene: TRBD1
CDR3aa: CASSLEGALGTEAFF
CDR3nt: TGTGCCAGCAGTTTAGAGGGGGCTTTGGGCACTGAAGCTTTCTTT

abundance: .
j_gene: TRBJ2-7
v_gene: TRBV6-1
d_gene: .
CDR3aa: CASRRSDPKEQYF
CDR3nt: TGTGCCAGCAGGCGCAGCGACCCCAAAGAGCAGTACTTC

abundance: .
j_gene: TRBJ2-3
v_gene: TRBV21-1
d_gene: .
CDR3aa: CASSKGEGQGVADTQYF
CDR3nt: TGTGCCAGCAGCAAAGGGGAAGGACAGGGGGTTGCAGATACGCAGTATTTT

abundance: .
j_gene: TRBJ2-5
v_gene: TRBV25-1
d_gene: .
CDR3aa: CASRTTLQETQYF
CDR3nt: TGTGCCAGCAGGACGACTCTCCAAGAGACCCAGTACTTC

abundance: .
j_gene: TRBJ1-4
v_gene: TRBV2
d_gene: .
CDR3aa: CASSEEEEKLFF
CDR3nt: TGTGCCAGCAGTGAAGAGGAGGAAAAACTGTTTTTT

abundance: .
j_gene: TRBJ2-2
v_gene: TRBV18
d_gene: .
CDR3aa: CASSPFSDTGELFF
CDR3nt: TGTGCCAGCTCACCATTCTCGGACACCGGGGAGCTGTTTTTT

abundance: .
j_gene: TRBJ2-5
v_gene: TRBV11-2
d_gene: TRBD1
CDR3aa: CASSDPLGTARRGTQYF
CDR3nt: TGTGCCAGCAGCGACCCGCTAGGGACAGCCCGCCGGGGGACCCAGTACTTC

abundance: .
j_gene: TRBJ2-6
v_gene: TRBV11-2
d_gene: TRBD1
CDR3aa: CASRPIGSGGVGGANVLTF
CDR3nt: TGTGCCAGCAGACCTATTGGGTCAGGGGGCGTGGGTGGGGCCAACGTCCTGACTTTC

abundance: .
j_gene: TRBJ1-1
v_gene: TRBV7-3
d_gene: .
CDR3aa: CASSLNGMNTEAFF
CDR3nt: TGTGCCAGCAGCTTAAACGGGATGAACACTGAAGCTTTCTTT

abundance: .
j_gene: TRBJ2-7
v_gene: TRBV6-6
d_gene: TRBD2
CDR3aa: CASTGASGSNEQYF
CDR3nt: TGTGCCAGCACCGGGGCTAGCGGGAGTAACGAGCAGTACTTC

abundance: .
j_gene: TRBJ2-7
v_gene: TRBV7-2
d_gene: TRBD1
CDR3aa: CASSFTGQGLGEQYF
CDR3nt: TGTGCCAGCAGCTTCACGGGACAGGGACTCGGCGAGCAGTACTTC

abundance: .
j_gene: TRBJ1-3
v_gene: TRBV15
d_gene: .
CDR3aa: CATSRGEQGPRNTIYF
CDR3nt: TGTGCCACCAGCAGAGGGGAACAGGGACCCCGAAACACCATATATTTT

abundance: .
j_gene: TRBJ1-4
v_gene: TRBV6-6
d_gene: .
CDR3aa: CASRDRATNEKLFF
CDR3nt: TGTGCCAGCAGAGACCGAGCAACTAATGAAAAACTGTTTTTT

abundance: once
j_gene: TRBJ2-1
v_gene: TRBV11-3
d_gene: .
CDR3aa: CASSLAPTSNEQFF
CDR3nt: TGTGCCAGCAGCTTAGCCCCGACTAGTAATGAGCAGTTCTTC

abundance: .
j_gene: TRBJ2-5
v_gene: TRBV29-1
d_gene: .
CDR3aa: CSVMRGQTQETQYF
CDR3nt: TGCAGCGTTATGCGAGGACAGACACAAGAGACCCAGTACTTC

abundance: .
j_gene: TRBJ1-4
v_gene: TRBV4-3
d_gene: .
CDR3aa: CASSQDGGGANEKLFF
CDR3nt: TGCGCCAGCAGCCAAGACGGTGGGGGGGCGAATGAAAAACTGTTTTTT

abundance: .
j_gene: TRBJ2-1
v_gene: TRBV11-3
d_gene: TRBD1
CDR3aa: CASSLGVGTGFNNEQFF
CDR3nt: TGTGCCAGCAGCTTAGGCGTCGGGACAGGGTTTAATAATGAGCAGTTCTTC

abundance: .
j_gene: TRBJ1-1
v_gene: TRBV5-1
d_gene: .
CDR3aa: CASRSSVAEAFF
CDR3nt: TGCGCCAGCAGATCAAGCGTTGCTGAAGCTTTCTTT

abundance: .
j_gene: TRBJ1-1
v_gene: TRBV9
d_gene: .
CDR3aa: CASSVGPTANTEAFF
CDR3nt: TGTGCCAGCAGCGTAGGCCCGACGGCGAACACTGAAGCTTTCTTT

abundance: .
j_gene: TRBJ2-1
v_gene: TRBV9
d_gene: .
CDR3aa: CASSVGHPYNEQFF
CDR3nt: TGTGCCAGCAGCGTAGGACACCCCTACAATGAGCAGTTCTTC

abundance: .
j_gene: TRBJ2-7
v_gene: TRBV11-2
d_gene: .
CDR3aa: CASSEGRVYEQYF
CDR3nt: TGTGCCAGCAGCGAGGGCAGGGTCTACGAGCAGTACTTC

abundance: .
j_gene: TRBJ1-5
v_gene: TRBV28
d_gene: TRBD1
CDR3aa: CASSRPGTGNQPQHF
CDR3nt: TGTGCCAGCAGTCGCCCCGGGACAGGAAATCAGCCCCAGCATTTT

abundance: .
j_gene: TRBJ1-3
v_gene: TRBV7-2
d_gene: .
CDR3aa: CASSSGSGNTIYF
CDR3nt: TGTGCCAGCAGCTCAGGTTCTGGAAACACCATATATTTT

abundance: once
j_gene: TRBJ1-4
v_gene: TRBV28
d_gene: TRBD1
CDR3aa: CASSLLDRGDEKLFF
CDR3nt: TGTGCCAGCAGCCTCTTAGACAGGGGGGATGAAAAACTGTTTTTT

abundance: .
j_gene: TRBJ1-3
v_gene: TRBV7-8
d_gene: .
CDR3aa: CASSSQTGGLGNTIYF
CDR3nt: TGTGCCAGCAGCTCCCAGACAGGTGGTCTAGGAAACACCATATATTTT

abundance: .
j_gene: TRBJ1-1
v_gene: TRBV6-5
d_gene: .
CDR3aa: CASSYLSTGNTEAFF
CDR3nt: TGTGCCAGCAGTTACTTGTCGACAGGGAACACTGAAGCTTTCTTT

abundance: .
j_gene: TRBJ2-5
v_gene: TRBV4-3
d_gene: .
CDR3aa: CASSQEWGETQYF
CDR3nt: TGCGCCAGCAGCCAAGAATGGGGGGAGACCCAGTACTTC

abundance: .
j_gene: TRBJ2-7
v_gene: TRBV5-1
d_gene: .
CDR3aa: CASRSLSGTHEQYF
CDR3nt: TGCGCCAGCAGATCCCTCTCCGGGACCCACGAGCAGTACTTC

abundance: .
j_gene: TRBJ2-3
v_gene: TRBV27
d_gene: TRBD2
CDR3aa: CASKREVDLPTDTQYF
CDR3nt: TGTGCCTCCAAACGGGAGGTAGACCTTCCCACAGATACGCAGTATTTT

abundance: .
j_gene: TRBJ2-3
v_gene: TRBV27
d_gene: TRBD2
CDR3aa: CASSKTSGRFADTQYF
CDR3nt: TGTGCCAGCAGCAAAACTAGCGGGAGGTTCGCAGATACGCAGTATTTT

abundance: .
j_gene: TRBJ2-1
v_gene: TRBV7-2
d_gene: .
CDR3aa: CASSFSHYNEQFF
CDR3nt: TGTGCCAGCAGCTTCTCACACTACAATGAGCAGTTCTTC

abundance: .
j_gene: TRBJ2-5
v_gene: TRBV5-4
d_gene: .
CDR3aa: CASSLRGSQETQYF
CDR3nt: TGTGCCAGCAGCTTGAGAGGCAGCCAAGAGACCCAGTACTTC

abundance: few
j_gene: TRBJ1-5
v_gene: TRBV10-1
d_gene: .
CDR3aa: CASKVSAGNQPQHF
CDR3nt: TGCGCCAGCAAGGTGTCAGCGGGCAATCAGCCCCAGCATTTT

abundance: .
j_gene: TRBJ1-4
v_gene: TRBV5-6
d_gene: .
CDR3aa: CASSLDWGSDEKLFF
CDR3nt: TGTGCCAGCAGCTTGGACTGGGGCAGTGATGAAAAACTGTTTTTT

abundance: .
j_gene: TRBJ1-1
v_gene: TRBV5-5
d_gene: .
CDR3aa: CASSLPGPATEAFF
CDR3nt: TGTGCCAGCAGCCTCCCAGGACCAGCAACTGAAGCTTTCTTT

abundance: .
j_gene: TRBJ2-7
v_gene: TRBV11-2
d_gene: .
CDR3aa: CASSPQGYEQYF
CDR3nt: TGTGCCAGCAGCCCCCAGGGCTACGAGCAGTACTTC

abundance: .
j_gene: TRBJ1-2
v_gene: TRBV10-3
d_gene: .
CDR3aa: CATLERANYGYTF
CDR3nt: TGTGCCACCTTGGAAAGGGCTAACTATGGCTACACCTTC

abundance: .
j_gene: TRBJ2-7
v_gene: TRBV28
d_gene: .
CDR3aa: CASTGFSSQRDEQYF
CDR3nt: TGTGCCAGCACCGGATTCTCCTCCCAACGGGACGAGCAGTACTTC

abundance: .
j_gene: TRBJ1-5
v_gene: TRBV7-2
d_gene: TRBD1
CDR3aa: CASSGTGTANQPQHF
CDR3nt: TGTGCCAGCAGCGGGACCGGGACAGCTAATCAGCCCCAGCATTTT

abundance: .
j_gene: TRBJ1-5
v_gene: TRBV28
d_gene: TRBD1
CDR3aa: CASSFPRDRVTLGSNQPQHF
CDR3nt: TGTGCCAGCAGTTTCCCTCGGGACAGGGTAACCCTAGGGAGCAATCAGCCCCAGCATTTT

abundance: .
j_gene: TRBJ2-5
v_gene: TRBV29-1
d_gene: .
CDR3aa: CSVERGARETQYF
CDR3nt: TGCAGCGTTGAACGGGGGGCACGAGAGACCCAGTACTTC

abundance: once
j_gene: TRBJ1-1
v_gene: TRBV7-2
d_gene: TRBD1
CDR3aa: CASSLGDRADTEAFF
CDR3nt: TGTGCCAGCAGCTTAGGGGACAGGGCTGACACTGAAGCTTTCTTT

abundance: .
j_gene: TRBJ1-1
v_gene: TRBV5-1
d_gene: .
CDR3aa: CASSLGDRFEAFF
CDR3nt: TGCGCCAGCAGCTTGGGGGACCGGTTCGAAGCTTTCTTT

abundance: .
j_gene: TRBJ2-7
v_gene: TRBV7-2
d_gene: .
CDR3aa: CASRPRGPPYEQYF
CDR3nt: TGTGCCAGCAGGCCTCGGGGGCCCCCCTACGAGCAGTACTTC

abundance: .
j_gene: TRBJ2-1
v_gene: TRBV9
d_gene: TRBD2
CDR3aa: CASSLMGGSSYNEQFF
CDR3nt: TGTGCCAGCAGCCTAATGGGCGGGAGCTCCTACAATGAGCAGTTCTTC

abundance: once
j_gene: TRBJ2-7
v_gene: TRBV6-6
d_gene: .
CDR3aa: CASSRQLSGTDEQYF
CDR3nt: TGTGCCAGCAGTCGACAGCTATCAGGGACGGACGAGCAGTACTTC

abundance: .
j_gene: TRBJ2-5
v_gene: TRBV29-1
d_gene: .
CDR3aa: CSVGLKYQETQYF
CDR3nt: TGCAGCGTGGGGCTTAAGTACCAAGAGACCCAGTACTTC

abundance: .
j_gene: TRBJ1-5
v_gene: TRBV2
d_gene: .
CDR3aa: CASSERGGNNQPQHF
CDR3nt: TGTGCCAGCAGTGAAAGGGGCGGCAACAATCAGCCCCAGCATTTT

abundance: once
j_gene: TRBJ2-7
v_gene: TRBV30
d_gene: .
CDR3aa: CAWRREYTLQTYEQYF
CDR3nt: TGTGCCTGGAGGAGGGAATATACACTACAGACCTACGAGCAGTACTTC

abundance: .
j_gene: TRBJ1-1
v_gene: TRBV7-6
d_gene: .
CDR3aa: CASSPTAGQAEAFF
CDR3nt: TGTGCCAGCAGCCCAACTGCAGGCCAGGCTGAAGCTTTCTTT

abundance: .
j_gene: TRBJ1-2
v_gene: TRBV9
d_gene: TRBD1
CDR3aa: CASSVGGTGRANYGYTF
CDR3nt: TGTGCCAGCAGCGTCGGAGGGACAGGCCGAGCTAACTATGGCTACACCTTC